Following are 32 T cell receptor beta chains from one sample sequenced in a study of shared clonotypes between healthy human individuals. This table comes from immunoSEQ multiplex PCR, and its TCRdb copy is limited to in-frame clones, with some not included. The profile shows 300,000 to 400,000 clones, around 67% of them singletons. Sequencing was carried out using memory CD4+ T cells sorted from blood. Subset noted: CD45RA-negative fraction. The receptors derive from a man between 25 and 39 years old in good health.

This clone was picked up a small number of times. This chain links TRBV5-1 with TRBJ2-2, with 8 positions matching TRBD1. V lost 0 bases and J lost 0; bases outside the gene matches: 4. This CDR3 comprises 17 residues. CDR1 SGHRS and CDR2 YFSETQ come from the germline V gene. The CDR3 reads CASSLVPGQANTGELFF. The CDR3 region has the DNA TGCGCCAGCAGCTTGGTTCCGGGACAGGCGAACACCGGGGAGCTGTTTTTT.

The table lists this clone with many counts. The chain carries TRBV6-1 and TRBJ1-5, with D tentatively TRBD1 (6 bases). With 7 bases removed from V and 3 bases from J, the gap between germline ends came to 16 bases. Per germline, CDR1 MNHNS and CDR2 SASEGT. CDR3 length: 15 residues. The CDR3 sequence is CASTRSDSYNQPQHF. The DNA for the CDR3 is TGTGCCAGCACTCGATCGGACAGCTACAATCAGCCCCAGCATTTT.

The chain joins TRBV7-9 to TRBJ2-2; D is possibly TRBD1 or TRBD2 (6 bases each). Trimming took off 2 bases at V and 4 bases at J, with 14 bases between the two ends. The germline V gene has CDR1 SEHNR and CDR2 FQNEAQ (reference sequence). This CDR3 region has 16 residues. The CDR3 nucleotides are TGTGCCAGCAGCTTAAATCCGGGGGCGGCCACCGGGGAGCTGTTTTTT. Its translation is CASSLNPGAATGELFF.

The gene calls are TRBV6-5 and TRBJ1-1; D gene unclear. This CDR3 has 12 amino acids. The V gene's germline CDR1 is MNHEY and CDR2 SVGAGI. V lost 5 bases to trimming and J lost 3 bases, with 7 bases between them. CDR3 sequence (DNA): TGTGCCAGCAGTCACCACGACACTGAAGCTTTCTTT. Its translation: CASSHHDTEAFF.

On this clone: A read error may explain this, as a much larger clone is one base away. This chain links TRBV6-5 with TRBJ2-3; 8 nucleotides match TRBD1. CDR3 size: 14 residues. Per germline, CDR1 MNHEY and CDR2 SVGAGI. After removal of 6 bases from V and 0 bases from J, the junction contained 2 bases not matched to a gene. The CDR3 DNA follows: TGTGCCAGCAGACGGGACAGGAGCACAGATACGCAGTATTTT. This codes for CASRRDRSTDTQYF.

The CDR3 here is CAITSGANVLTF. The CDR3 DNA reads as TGTGCCATCACCTCTGGGGCCAACGTCCTGACTTTC. This chain joins TRBV10-3 and TRBJ2-6; D is uncertain. Germline V gene sequence: CDR1 ENHRY, CDR2 SYGVKD. This CDR3 contains 12 residues. Trimming pared 7 bases from V and 0 bases from J, leaving 1 base between.

On this clone itself: The same CDR3 arises from other DNA sequences in this sample as well. V gene TRBV6-1 combines with J gene TRBJ1-2; 8 nucleotides match TRBD1. Germline CDR1 is MNHNS and CDR2 is SASEGT. This CDR3 comprises 15 residues. Trimming took 2 bases from V and 4 from J; bases not matched to a gene: 6. The CDR3 region has the DNA TGTGCCAGCAGTGAAAGCGGACAGGGAGGCTATGGCTACACCTTC. This sequence encodes CASSESGQGGYGYTF.

This clone was recorded a few times. V gene TRBV27 combines with J gene TRBJ1-4; D gene ambiguous. The CDR3 is made up of 12 amino acids. Germline loops: CDR1 MNHEY, CDR2 SMNVEV (reference sequence). V lost 6 bases and J lost 4, with 6 bases in between. CDR3 amino acids: CASRAFNEKLFF. The CDR3 DNA follows: TGTGCCAGCAGGGCCTTTAATGAAAAACTGTTTTTT.

CDR3 coding DNA: TGTGCCAGCAGCTTAGCAGGACAGGGGGAAGATTACGAGCAGTACTTC. This codes for CASSLAGQGEDYEQYF. The chain couples TRBV13 to TRBJ2-7; TRBD1 matches 10 bases. V shed 1 base, J shed 4 bases, and the junction held 7 bases outside the gene matches. This CDR3 is built from 16 residues. CDR1 is PRHDT, CDR2 FYEKMQ, per germline (reference sequence).

This clone occurred many times. The chain carries TRBV15 and TRBJ1-5; D not certain. Trimming removed 3 bases from V and 3 bases from J, with 9 bases in between. This CDR3 contains 14 residues. Germline assignment: CDR1 LNHNV and CDR2 YYDKDF (reference sequence). CDR3: CATSRGRVNQPQHF. Here the CDR3 DNA reads TGTGCCACCAGCAGGGGCCGCGTCAATCAGCCCCAGCATTTT.

The rearrangement links TRBV18 to TRBJ2-1; D ambiguous. Germline loops: CDR1 KGHSH, CDR2 LQKENI. The CDR3 contains 12 residues. Trimming left V 3 bases short and J 5 bases short, with 5 bases between. The CDR3 protein is CASSPSHNEQFF. As DNA, the CDR3 is TGTGCCAGCTCACCTTCGCACAATGAGCAGTTCTTC.

The chain recombines TRBV11-3 with TRBJ2-3, with D hard to call. Between the trimmed V and J ends, which lost 1 base and 4 bases, there was a span of 9 bases. Looked up from germline, CDR1 is SGHNT and CDR2 is YENEEA. The length of the CDR3 is 14 residues. The CDR3 reads CASSLGRIPDTQYF. The CDR3 DNA is TGTGCCAGCAGCTTAGGCAGGATCCCAGATACGCAGTATTTT.

Written as DNA, the CDR3 is TGTGCCAGCAGATTAAGGAGGGATACCGGGGAGCTGTTTTTT. This sequence encodes CASRLRRDTGELFF. The chain joins TRBV11-3 to TRBJ2-2; D possibly corresponds to TRBD2 (6 bases). This CDR3 spans 14 amino acids. Germline V gene lookup returns CDR1 SGHNT and CDR2 YENEEA. Trimming stripped 6 bases from V and 5 bases from J, with 13 bases between.

The chain joins TRBV10-3 to TRBJ2-1; 11 nucleotides agree with TRBD2. The CDR3 loop spans 17 amino acids. V shed 3 bases and J 0 bases; nucleotides not matched to a gene: 4. Looked up from germline, CDR1 is ENHRY and CDR2 is SYGVKD. The CDR3 spells CAISERGLAASYNEQFF. The CDR3 DNA sequence: TGTGCCATCAGTGAACGGGGACTAGCGGCCTCCTACAATGAGCAGTTCTTC.

V usage is TRBV9 and J usage is TRBJ2-1; 8 nucleotides align to TRBD2. The CDR3 is 14 residues long. V was clipped by 1 base and J by 6 bases; unmatched bases: 3. Per the germline V gene, CDR1 is SGDLS and CDR2 is YYNGEE. The CDR3 sequence is CASSVRTSFNEQFF. As DNA, the CDR3 is TGTGCCAGCAGCGTAAGGACTAGCTTCAATGAGCAGTTCTTC.

This clone was counted a few times. Other DNA variants within this sample encode the same CDR3. J is TRBJ1-3 and V is TRBV5-1; D is undetermined. From germline, CDR1 is SGHRS and CDR2 YFSETQ. This CDR3 is built from 14 residues. Trimming shortened V by 0 bases and J by 4 bases, and 8 bases separated the two germline ends. CDR3 coding DNA: TGCGCCAGCAGCTTGGGGCCGGGGGGAAACACCATATATTTT. Residues: CASSLGPGGNTIYF.

This clone was seen a few times. The chain couples TRBV7-9 to TRBJ1-2; a weak D match, TRBD1 (6 bases). V lost 5 bases, J lost 7 bases, and 14 bases lay in between. Per the germline V gene, CDR1 is SEHNR and CDR2 is FQNEAQ (reference sequence). This CDR3 spans 13 amino acids. CDR3 nucleotide sequence: TGTGCCAGCAGCGAGACCCTGGACAGTGGCTACACCTTC. The encoded protein is CASSETLDSGYTF.

The CDR3 DNA reads TGTGCCAGTAGTATCGCCAGTCGGGGGGGTGATCAGCCCCAGCATTTT. This codes for CASSIASRGGDQPQHF. The chain combines TRBV19 with TRBJ1-5, with a tentative D call TRBD1 (5 bases). CDR1 LNHDA and CDR2 SQIVND come from the germline V gene (reference sequence). Trimming pared 3 bases from V and 5 bases from J, leaving 17 bases between. This CDR3 spans 16 amino acids.

This clone was recorded a few times. The same CDR3 arises from other DNA sequences in this sample as well. Here the CDR3 reads CASSWSPGELFF. CDR3 coding DNA: TGTGCCAGCAGTTGGTCCCCTGGGGAGCTGTTTTTT. This chain joins TRBV28 and TRBJ2-2; D gene uncertain. This CDR3 region has 12 residues. Trimming stripped 4 bases from V and 8 bases from J, with 8 bases between. Germline CDR1 MDHEN, CDR2 SYDVKM.

This clone has only one observation. V and J are TRBV29-1 and TRBJ2-7; D uncertain. Germline V CDR1 and CDR2: SQVTM, ANQGSEA. V lost 4 bases and J lost 6, with 13 bases in between. The CDR3 is 12 residues long. In nucleotides, the CDR3 is TGCAGCGTTGCGGACCCCTATCTCGAGCAGTACTTC. Protein sequence: CSVADPYLEQYF.

This clone has more than one count but fewer than ten. J is TRBJ1-5 and V is TRBV27; TRBD1 aligns across 8 bases. CDR1 and CDR2 (germline): MNHEY, SMNVEV (reference sequence). The V segment lost 6 bases and the J segment 0 bases; nucleotides outside the gene matches: 13. The CDR3 totals 18 residues. For the CDR3, the DNA is TGTGCCAGCAGCGCCGCGGGACAGGTTTCCTATAGCAATCAGCCCCAGCATTTT. This translates into CASSAAGQVSYSNQPQHF.

The rearrangement uses TRBV19 and TRBJ2-1; TRBD2 matches at 8 bases. Germline V gene data show CDR1 as LNHDA and CDR2 as SQIVND (reference sequence). This CDR3 region has 15 residues. V shed 5 bases and J 3 bases; nucleotides not matched to a gene: 6. The CDR3 sequence: CASSPKRERYNEQFF. CDR3 DNA sequence: TGTGCCAGTAGTCCCAAGCGGGAGCGCTACAATGAGCAGTTCTTC.

The chain uses TRBV27 and TRBJ2-5; 14 bases line up with TRBD2. Germline trimming cut 3 bases from V and 4 bases from J; bases unmatched to any gene: 4. Germline V CDR1 and CDR2: MNHEY, SMNVEV (reference sequence). The CDR3 is made up of 16 amino acids. The CDR3 spells CASSFGGLAGVETQYF. In DNA, the CDR3 is TGTGCCAGCAGTTTCGGGGGACTAGCGGGAGTAGAGACCCAGTACTTC.

DNA for the CDR3: TGTGCCACCAGCAGGAGTGACAGGGGGTATAATGAGCAGTTCTTC. This encodes CATSRSDRGYNEQFF. The V call is TRBV15, the J call TRBJ2-1; TRBD1 aligns across 9 bases. V shed 3 bases and J 7 bases; nucleotides not matched to a gene: 7. Germline assignment: CDR1 LNHNV and CDR2 YYDKDF (reference sequence). The CDR3 runs to 15 residues.

V is TRBV28 and J is TRBJ1-2, with 12 bases fitting TRBD1. The J segment lost 1 base and the V segment lost 6 bases, leaving 3 bases of the junction unmatched. CDR3 length equals 15 residues. From germline, CDR1 is MDHEN and CDR2 SYDVKM. The CDR3 coding sequence is TGTGCCAGCAGGGGACAGGGGGCTGATAACTATGGCTACACCTTC. Translated: CASRGQGADNYGYTF.

The CDR3 DNA sequence: TGTGCCAGCAGCTTAGTACCGGCTAGTTTTACCGGGGAGCTGTTTTTT. Translation gives CASSLVPASFTGELFF. This chain joins TRBV7-2 and TRBJ2-2; D gene uncertain. The CDR3 runs to 16 residues. Deletions cut 1 base from V and 5 bases from J, with 14 bases between. Germline assignment: CDR1 SGHTA and CDR2 FQGNSA.

The J gene is TRBJ1-1, the V gene TRBV25-1; tentative D call: TRBD1 (5 bases). This CDR3 has 13 residues. Germline V gene sequence: CDR1 MGHDK, CDR2 SYGVNS. The V end was cut by 6 bases, the J end by 1 base, with 9 bases between. CDR3 amino acids: CASRSGGNTEAFF. Here the CDR3 DNA reads TGTGCCAGCAGATCCGGGGGGAACACTGAAGCTTTCTTT.

This clone appeared a few times. The rearrangement uses TRBV7-2 and TRBJ1-5; TRBD1 matches 9 bases. CDR1 SGHTA and CDR2 FQGNSA come from the germline V gene. V trimming: 6 bases; J trimming: 6 bases; junction bases outside the gene matches: 3. The CDR3 sequence is 13 residues long. CDR3 protein: CASRGTGFQPQHF. The CDR3 nucleotides are TGTGCCAGCAGAGGGACAGGGTTTCAGCCCCAGCATTTT.

CDR3: CASSEGQGEAIQYF. CDR3 coding DNA: TGTGCCAGCAGTGAGGGACAGGGGGAGGCCATTCAGTACTTC. V and J are TRBV2 and TRBJ2-4; 11 nucleotides match TRBD1. The CDR3 has 14 amino acids. The trim removed 3 bases at V and 9 bases at J, leaving 4 bases unmatched. Germline CDR1 SNHLY, CDR2 FYNNEI.

The V gene is TRBV28, the J gene TRBJ1-4; D uncertain. V lost 6 bases to trimming and J lost 7 bases, with 15 bases between them. CDR3 length: 14 amino acids. Germline loops: CDR1 MDHEN, CDR2 SYDVKM. The CDR3 DNA follows: TGTGCCAGCAGCCGTCGGGGATTGAGTGAAAAACTGTTTTTT. This sequence encodes CASSRRGLSEKLFF.

J is TRBJ1-1 and V is TRBV18; D call uncertain. This CDR3 region has 14 residues. Germline CDR1 KGHSH, CDR2 LQKENI. The V gene lost 0 bases and the J gene lost 0 bases, with 5 bases spanning the gap. CDR3 DNA sequence: TGTGCCAGCTCACCACCATACTTGAACACTGAAGCTTTCTTT. Encoded protein: CASSPPYLNTEAFF.

V is TRBV5-1 and J is TRBJ2-7; weak D call: TRBD2 (5 bases). V gave up 2 bases and J gave up 0 bases, with 6 bases separating them. Germline assignment: CDR1 SGHRS and CDR2 YFSETQ. There are 13 residues in the CDR3. CDR3 region: CASSFGSSYEQYF. As DNA, the CDR3 is TGCGCCAGCAGCTTTGGGAGCTCCTACGAGCAGTACTTC.